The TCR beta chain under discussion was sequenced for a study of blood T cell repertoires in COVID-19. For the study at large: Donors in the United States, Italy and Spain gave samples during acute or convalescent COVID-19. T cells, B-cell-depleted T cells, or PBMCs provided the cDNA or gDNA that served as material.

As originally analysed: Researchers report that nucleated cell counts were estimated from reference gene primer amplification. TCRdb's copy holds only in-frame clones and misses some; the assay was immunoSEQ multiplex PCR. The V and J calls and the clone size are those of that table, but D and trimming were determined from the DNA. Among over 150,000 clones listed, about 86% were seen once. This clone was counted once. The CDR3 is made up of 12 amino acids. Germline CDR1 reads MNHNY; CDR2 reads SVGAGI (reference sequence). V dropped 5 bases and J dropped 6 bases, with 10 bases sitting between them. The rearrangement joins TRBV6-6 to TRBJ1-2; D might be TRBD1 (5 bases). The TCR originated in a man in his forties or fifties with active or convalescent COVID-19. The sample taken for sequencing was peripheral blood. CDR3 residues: CASSHGGDGYTF. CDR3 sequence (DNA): TGTGCCAGCAGTCACGGGGGGGATGGCTACACCTTC.